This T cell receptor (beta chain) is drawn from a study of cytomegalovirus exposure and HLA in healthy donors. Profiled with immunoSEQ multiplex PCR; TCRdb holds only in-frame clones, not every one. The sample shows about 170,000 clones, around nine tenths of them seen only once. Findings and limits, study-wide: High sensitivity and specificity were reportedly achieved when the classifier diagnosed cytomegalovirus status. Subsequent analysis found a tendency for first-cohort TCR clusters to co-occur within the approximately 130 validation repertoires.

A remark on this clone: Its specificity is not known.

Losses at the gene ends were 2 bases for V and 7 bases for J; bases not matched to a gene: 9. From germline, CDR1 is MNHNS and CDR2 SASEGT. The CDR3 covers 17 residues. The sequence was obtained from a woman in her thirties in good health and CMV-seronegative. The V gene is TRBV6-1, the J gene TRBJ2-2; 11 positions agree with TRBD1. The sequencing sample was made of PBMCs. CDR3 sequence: CASSESRDRGKGGELFF. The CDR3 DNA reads TGTGCCAGCAGTGAAAGCCGGGACAGGGGGAAAGGCGGGGAGCTGTTTTTT.